This record looks at one T cell receptor (beta chain) sequence and its context. It lacks a known antigen. No base qualities exist here, and no much larger clone lies one base off it. CDR1 and CDR2 are drawn from the germline V gene: MGHRA, YSYEKL. For this chain, trimming is 3 bases at the V end and 3 bases at the J end, and the number of junction bases without a gene match is 12. The CDR3 goes from the cysteine to the phenylalanine over 17 residues. The DNA shown is the 51-base CDR3, in frame from base 1. TCRbeta CDR3 regions were amplified from genomic DNA using the immunoSEQ Assay, a bias-controlled multiplex PCR. The published analysis was carried out like this. Within the assay, amplification of reference gene primers was used to estimate how many nucleated cells each sample contained. Sequence reads were collapsed and filtered to measure the absolute abundance of every unique TCRbeta CDR3 rearrangement. For each sample, productive Simpson clonality was calculated as the square root of Simpson's diversity index over productive rearrangements. TCRdb holds this immuneACCESS table with in-frame rearrangements only. Some clones are missing; in checked studies, unresolved V genes explain under half, and the rest has no known cause. That table gives V, J and clone size, and the DNA gave D and trimming. This sample holds about 340,000 clones; under 95% were observed only once. The ten biggest clones cover around 3.5% of the sample.

Another Seattle source contributed samples from volunteer blood donors who had recovered from COVID-19. The collaborating institutions used their own protocols to collect whole blood in K2EDTA tubes. Collaborator samples were shipped for TCRbeta analysis as frozen whole blood, isolated PBMCs, or DNA extracted from either sample type. This entry comes from a study of blood T cell repertoires in COVID-19 (dated by TCRdb to 2018 to 2021). With regard to the full study: Collaborator samples came from the United States, Italy and Spain and covered acute and convalescent phases of COVID-19. A freely available public database, intended as a resource for researchers studying the immune response to SARS-CoV-2, is where the repertoires were released. The prospective study material was composed of cDNA or gDNA derived from T cells, B-cell-depleted T cells, or PBMCs. Where available, HLA class I and class II types were obtained from metadata supplied by the sample provider rather than from assay-based typing. Subjects who had been exposed to COVID-19, were actively infected with it, or had recovered from it provided the deeply sampled blood TCRbeta repertoires that made up the dataset. Nearly every sample came with metadata listing a de-identified subject ID, COVID-19 status, age in years and sex. Samples came from the ongoing ImmuneRACE study (first 160 participants) plus 1,254 subjects from 6 global collaborators.

The paper's findings and limits, for the study overall: The quantity of clinical and demographic metadata differed by source and by participant and was supplied without curation.

The material sequenced was peripheral blood. Rearrangement joined TRBV4-1 to TRBJ2-3, with 7 bases in between that match TRBD1. The receptor comes from a woman younger than 30 who had recovered from COVID-19. The CDR3 corresponds to CASSQGFGQAPTDTQYF. DNA sequence: TGCGCCAGCAGCCAGGGCTTTGGACAGGCCCCTACAGATACGCAGTATTTT.